A selection of T cell receptor beta chains follows, all from one sample in a study of blood T cell repertoires in COVID-19. The protocol was immunoSEQ multiplex PCR, while the TCRdb copy is restricted to in-frame clones and leaves out a portion. The sample lists 120,000 or so clones, around nine tenths occurring once. The sample comprised peripheral blood. These receptors were collected from a man aged 50-60 years with acute or convalescent COVID-19. Both conserved end residues are part of each CDR3. Each record gives: D gene, clone size, J gene, V gene, CDR3 DNA, CDR3 protein. A D gene is named only where the DNA matches it firmly. Rows may omit the clone size; those that give it use once, few, many or a size class.

TRBD2 . TRBJ2-3 TRBV27 TGTGCCAGCCGTAGAGTCCGGTTAGCGGGAGGGCCCGCAGATACGCAGTATTTT CASRRVRLAGGPADTQYF
. once TRBJ2-2 TRBV12-3/TRBV12-4 TGTGCCAGCGCGGGTCACGGGGAGCTGTTTTTT CASAGHGELFF
TRBD1 few TRBJ1-4 TRBV2 TGTGCCAGCAGTGCGGGACAGACAACTAATGAAAAACTGTTTTTT CASSAGQTTNEKLFF
. . TRBJ2-3 TRBV5-5 TGTGCCAGCAGCTTGCCCGGGGGCACAGATACGCAGTATTTT CASSLPGGTDTQYF
. few TRBJ2-3 TRBV18 TGTGCCAGCTCAGAGACTAGTGCAAAAGATACGCAGTATTTT CASSETSAKDTQYF
TRBD2 . TRBJ2-1 TRBV15 TGTGCCACCAGCGGGGGACTAGCCGACAATGAGCAGTTCTTC CATSGGLADNEQFF
. . TRBJ2-2 TRBV10-1 TGCGCCAGCCATCCAGGTACGAACACCGGGGAGCTGTTTTTT CASHPGTNTGELFF
. . TRBJ2-7 TRBV7-9 TGTGCCAGCAGCTTCCCGAGTTCCGAGCAGTACTTC CASSFPSSEQYF
TRBD2 few TRBJ2-2 TRBV9 TGTGCCAGCAGCCTCAGACTAGCGGGATCGAACACCGGGGAGCTGTTTTTT CASSLRLAGSNTGELFF
. once TRBJ2-7 TRBV19 TGTGCCAGTAGTCGCAGGGGCCACGAGCAGTACTTC CASSRRGHEQYF
. . TRBJ2-7 TRBV6-5 TGTGCCAGCAGTTACGGGCCCTACGAGCAGTACTTC CASSYGPYEQYF
TRBD1 few TRBJ1-6 TRBV4-3 TGCGCCAGCAGCCAAGATGTGACAGGGTGGGATTCACCCCTCCACTTT CASSQDVTGWDSPLHF
. . TRBJ1-5 TRBV19 TGTGCCAGTAGGCAAAACAGGGAGCTCAATCAGCCCCAGCATTTT CASRQNRELNQPQHF
. . TRBJ1-6 TRBV9 TGTGCCAGCAGCGTTACAGGGTCCAATTCACCCCTCCACTTT CASSVTGSNSPLHF
. . TRBJ1-1 TRBV5-1 TGCGCCAGCAGCTTGGTCATCAACACTGAAGCTTTCTTT CASSLVINTEAFF
. . TRBJ2-1 TRBV3-1/TRBV3-2 TGTGCCAGCAGCCAAGCCTACCCCAAGCAGTTCTTC CASSQAYPKQFF